This section outlines one T cell receptor beta chain sequence together with its context. Its matching antigen is unknown. Germline values: CDR1 LGHNA, CDR2 YNFKEQ. The V end was cut by 0 bases, the J end by 1 base, with 10 bases between. The CDR3 totals 16 residues. This entry comes from a study of CD8 T cells in ankylosing spondylitis. It was by quantitative 5'-RACE with molecular barcodes that TCR beta libraries were made. TCRdb processed the 5' RACE reads anew with MiXCR; each CDR3 protein has one entry. In the table there are around 480,000 distinct CDR3 sequences, under 20% of which are singletons. Study-wide findings and caveats: Significant enrichment of disease-linked clones was reportedly seen in matched ankylosing spondylitis synovial fluid. Several highly homologous variants formed a TCR beta motif that appeared characteristic of ankylosing spondylitis blood. Several of the motif variants were reported before in synovial fluid and blood from reactive arthritis.

Sequenced sample: blood, either unsorted or a sorted T cell fraction (not recorded which). The chain recombines TRBV4-2 with TRBJ1-5; no clear D gene. The TCR was taken from a male donor with ankylosing spondylitis. The CDR3 DNA is TGTGCCAGCAGCCAAGAGTTCGGTCCGAGCAATCAGCCCCAGCATTTT. Translating gives CASSQEFGPSNQPQHF.